This TCR beta chain came from a study of cytotoxic CD8 clonotypes in ibrutinib-treated CLL. Study-level information: Partial responders about 25, complete 2; around twelve progressed and approximately 15 stayed in remission by median roughly 73 months. General study findings and limits: Clonality went higher at ibrutinib response and then dropped back toward baseline at progression. Treatment saw public clonotypes, which were uncommon, either contract or stay stable. Sampling times, which were not matched between the groups, differed between sustained-remission patients and progressing patients.

Profiled with immunoSEQ multiplex PCR; TCRdb holds only in-frame clones, not every one. The sample lists approximately 26,000 clones, over 55% occurring once. The germline gives CDR1 KGHSH, CDR2 LQKENI. V was cut by 8 bases and J by 4 bases, with 21 bases left in between. The CDR3 is 15 residues long. About this clone: Its specificity is not known.

This TCR was recovered from a human donor with chronic lymphocytic leukemia. Here the sequenced sample was PBMCs, taken after 12 months of ibrutinib treatment. The V gene is TRBV18, the J gene TRBJ2-7; D possibly corresponds to TRBD1 (6 bases). CDR3: CASTTGTTAEYEQYF. CDR3 DNA: TGTGCCAGCACGACCGGGACAACGGCAGAATACGAGCAGTACTTC. The variable domain in full, completed from reference TRBV18 and TRBJ2-7, reads NAGVMQNPRHLVRRRGQEARLRCSPMKGHSHVYWYRQLPEEGLKFMVYLQKENIIDESGMPKERFSAEFPKEGPSILRIQQVVRGDSAAYFCASTTGTTAEYEQYFGPGTRLTVT.